This T cell receptor beta chain was observed in a study of a mutant IDH1 vaccine in newly diagnosed glioma. Concerning this clone itself: Its target is unknown.

Clones were read by immunoSEQ multiplex PCR, and TCRdb kept only the in-frame ones, dropping some. In the table there are tens of thousands of clones, 80% to 90% of which are singletons. This CDR3 has 14 residues. Germline V gives CDR1 LNHDA, CDR2 SQIVND (reference sequence). The ends were cut back, 8 bases at V and 2 bases at J, with 13 bases in the middle. Time point: week 35, safety follow-up. In every dose of vaccine, 300 ug of mutant IDH1 20-mer peptide was given alongside topical imiquimod. The source material was PBMCs, sampled from a glioma patient whose treatment included an IDH1 peptide vaccine. The sequence was collected from a man aged 35 to 55 with glioma. The genes are TRBV19 and TRBJ1-5; TRBD1 might be the D (6 bases). The CDR3 DNA is TGTGCCAGTTCCCCAGGGGATCGCAATCAGCCCCAGCATTTT. This translates into CASSPGDRNQPQHF.